The 5 T cell receptor beta chains presented below share a single source sample, sequenced in a study of cytomegalovirus exposure and HLA in healthy donors. This PCR relied on a set of 60 Vbeta primers and 13 Jbeta primers. This table comes from immunoSEQ multiplex PCR, and its TCRdb copy is limited to in-frame clones, with some not included. The table records about 130,000 clones, about 82% of them present only once. Sequencing was done on a sample of PBMCs. The receptors were gathered from a man aged 25 to 40 in good health and CMV-seronegative.

CDR3 sequence (DNA): TGTGCCAGCAGCCCCCCTTGGGACAGGGGCACAGATACGCAGTATTTT. It yields the protein CASSPPWDRGTDTQYF. The chain employs TRBV7-9 and TRBJ2-3; 9 bases match TRBD1. This CDR3 has 16 amino acids. V trimming: 5 bases; J trimming: 1 base; junction bases outside the gene matches: 7. Germline CDR1 reads SEHNR; CDR2 reads FQNEAQ (reference sequence). The variable domain in full, with the rest retrieved from reference TRBV7-9 and TRBJ2-3, is DTGVSQNPRHKITKRGQNVTFRCDPISEHNRLYWYRQTLGQGPEFLTYFQNEAQLEKSRLLSDRFSAERPKGSFSTLEIQRTEQGDSAMYLCASSPPWDRGTDTQYFGPGTRLTVL.

On this clone: The identical CDR3 is also encoded by other nucleotide sequences in the sample. The chain joins TRBV29-1 to TRBJ2-5; 9 nucleotides agree with TRBD2. Germline assignment: CDR1 SQVTM and CDR2 ANQGSEA. This CDR3 has 14 residues. Trimming took 6 bases from V and 5 from J; bases not matched to a gene: 10. CDR3 protein: CSVGNSGGRETQYF. The DNA of the CDR3 is TGCAGCGTGGGGAATAGCGGGGGAAGGGAGACCCAGTACTTC.

In its sample, this clone was seen once. V and J are TRBV19 and TRBJ2-1; tentatively, D is TRBD1 (5 bases). This CDR3 has 15 residues. Germline CDR1 LNHDA, CDR2 SQIVND (reference sequence). Deletions cut 4 bases from V and 0 bases from J, with 10 bases between. The CDR3 loop is CASSRGSSSYNEQFF. In DNA form, the CDR3 reads TGTGCCAGTAGTAGGGGCAGCAGCTCCTACAATGAGCAGTTCTTC.

The chain has TRBV30 and TRBJ1-1; D remains ambiguous. Trimming took off 4 bases at V and 0 bases at J, with 9 bases between the two ends. The CDR3 covers 13 residues. Looked up from germline, CDR1 is GTSNPN and CDR2 is SVGIG (reference sequence). Here the CDR3 DNA reads TGTGCCTGGACCCCTTCTGTGAACACTGAAGCTTTCTTT. Its protein is CAWTPSVNTEAFF.

This clone appeared a few times. The chain employs TRBV29-1 and TRBJ1-1; D is ambiguous. This CDR3 spans 13 amino acids. Germline CDR1 SQVTM, CDR2 ANQGSEA. With 4 bases removed from V and 0 bases from J, the gap between germline ends came to 9 bases. Here the CDR3 reads CSVVGHMNTEAFF. CDR3 coding DNA: TGCAGCGTTGTTGGGCATATGAACACTGAAGCTTTCTTT.